This TCR beta chain came from a study of T cell responses to AZD1222 COVID-19 vaccine. This clone has only one observation. The target antigen is unknown. The method was immunoSEQ multiplex PCR; TCRdb's version includes in-frame clones alone and lacks a portion of them. This sample has 95,000 to 150,000 clones, with approximately 92% found just once. Findings of the study overall: White British donors predominated, females outnumbered males, and clonal diversity was possibly underestimated. Reportedly, close to half of spike-specific TCRs are directed against unmutated variant regions. CD4 TCRs covered the whole spike, strongest at regions 160-218 and 743-854.

From germline, CDR1 is MGHRA and CDR2 YSYEKL. The germline V and J ends were trimmed by 0 bases and 2 bases, with 11 bases remaining between them. The CDR3 spans 16 residues. The receptor's source is an adult in good health. The sample here was peripheral blood, taken on day 0 of AZD1222 vaccination. This chain uses TRBV4-1 with TRBJ1-5; weak D call: TRBD1 (5 bases). The CDR3 DNA is TGCGCCAGCAGCCAAGACTGGGGGGTGGGCAATCAGCCCCAGCATTTT. It translates to CASSQDWGVGNQPQHF.